The entry that follows covers one TCR beta chain sequence. Its antigen remains unidentified. On cycle 4 day 1 and cycle 7 day 1, as well as at baseline, blood was sampled. Data came from immunoSEQ multiplex PCR; TCRdb stores just in-frame clones and leaves some out. The sample records under 25,000 clones, 82% being singletons. This specimen belongs to a study of OX40 agonist ivuxolimab in advanced cancers. Study in general: There were three patients with partial responses, one having hepatocellular carcinoma and two cutaneous melanoma. General study points: Expanded clones were, on average, more numerous in CD8+ T cells than in CD4+. Both blood CD4+ and CD8+ T cells showed clonal growth by week 6 at 0.1 to 3.0 mg/kg.

Looked up from germline, CDR1 is SGHTA and CDR2 is FQGNSA. The CDR3 length is 15 residues. The V end lost 6 bases, the J end lost 8 bases, and 22 bases lay between the germline ends. The chain recombines TRBV7-2 with TRBJ1-2, with D maybe TRBD1 (5 bases). This clonotype was sampled from an adult with an advanced solid tumor such as melanoma, head and neck, liver or kidney cancer. Sequencing used CD4+ or CD8+ T cells sorted from blood, obtained in a trial of the OX40 agonist ivuxolimab. The CDR3 DNA reads TGTGCCAGCAGAATTTCGGGGGTTCTCGTGAGGGGCTACACCTTC. Amino acid sequence: CASRISGVLVRGYTF. The complete variable domain, with remaining parts taken from reference TRBV7-2 and TRBJ1-2, reads GAGVSQSPSNKVTEKGKDVELRCDPISGHTALYWYRQSLGQGLEFLIYFQGNSAPDKSGLPSDRFSAERTGGSVSTLTIQRTQQEDSAVYLCASRISGVLVRGYTFGSGTRLTVV.